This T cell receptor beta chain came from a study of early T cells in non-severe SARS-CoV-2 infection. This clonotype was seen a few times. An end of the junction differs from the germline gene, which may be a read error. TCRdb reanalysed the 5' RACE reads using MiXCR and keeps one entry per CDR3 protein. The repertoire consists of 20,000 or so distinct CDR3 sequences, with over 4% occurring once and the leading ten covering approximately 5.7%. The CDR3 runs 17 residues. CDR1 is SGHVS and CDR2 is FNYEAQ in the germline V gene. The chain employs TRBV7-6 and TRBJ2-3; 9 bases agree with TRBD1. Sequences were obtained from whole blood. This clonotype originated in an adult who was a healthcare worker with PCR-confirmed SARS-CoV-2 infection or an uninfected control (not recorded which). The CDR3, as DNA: TGTGTCAGCAGCTCAAGACTCCGGGACAGGGAGTACGGTACGCAGTATTTT. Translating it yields CVSSSRLRDREYGTQYF.